This T cell receptor beta chain was sequenced for a study of beta chain features in type 1 diabetes. Study-wide background: Sorted cells, approximately 100,000,000 in number, were examined across all samples. Whole-study results and caveats: In every one of the four CD4+ subsets, TCRB CDR3s were moderately but significantly shorter in Type 1 diabetes patients.

V gave up 5 bases and J gave up 5 bases; unmatched junction bases: 4. The germline CDR1 and CDR2 sequences are SSHAT and FNYEAQ (reference sequence). There are 13 residues in the CDR3. Using CD45RO/CCR7/CD25/CD127/CD95/CD27, CD4+ naive, central memory, regulatory and stem cell-like memory cells were sorted. Every sorted population was more than 95% pure. TCRB transcripts that were expressed got sequenced, as all of the isolated RNA had been reverse transcribed. Some clones are missing from TCRdb's copy, which holds only in-frame ones; the method was immunoSEQ multiplex PCR. The data contain roughly 150,000 clones, 6% to 9% of them singletons. With respect to this clone: As yet, its antigen is unknown.

This sequence joins TRBV7-7 and TRBJ2-5, with TRBD1 matching over 8 bases. Sequencing input: central memory CD4+ T cells from blood. This sequence was found in a man between 18 and 35 years old with type 1 diabetes. CDR3 coding DNA: TGTGCCAGCAGCCGGGACAGGTCGGAGACCCAGTACTTC. Translation gives CASSRDRSETQYF.